This T cell receptor beta chain was identified during a study of neurological immune-mediated disorders. Unsorted libraries used 2 million PBMCs kept at -80 degrees C. This clonotype was detected ten times or more. The antigen remains unidentified. CDR3 size: 14 residues. Trimming took 3 bases from V and 2 from J, leaving 10 bases between them. Germline CDR1 reads SGHRS; CDR2 reads YFSETQ. 5'RACE employing 10-nucleotide random UMIs yielded the cDNA. Whenever a sequencing run was performed, it yielded over 160 million TCR-beta sequences from 15-18 subjects. TCRdb independently ran MiXCR on the 5' RACE reads; one entry per CDR3 protein. The profile covers about 79,000 distinct CDR3 sequences, with 13% to 15% appearing a single time and approximately 7.5% taken by the ten largest. Study-level results: TCR-beta repertoires seemed private in all groups, with no expanded CDR3 amino acid sequences shared.

The chain carries TRBV5-1 and TRBJ2-3; no firm D call. The sample taken for sequencing was PBMCs. The TCR was taken from a woman aged 50 to 60 in good health. CDR3 residues: CASSWNSITDTQYF. As DNA, the CDR3 is TGCGCCAGCAGCTGGAACTCCATCACAGATACGCAGTATTTT.